This paragraph covers one T cell receptor beta chain sequence. Its antigen is undetermined. The sample carries other DNA sequences with the same CDR3. In the naive CD8 group, cells lacked CD45RO and were positively selected for CCR7, so terminally differentiated effector memory CD45RA+ cells were left out. V lost 7 bases and J lost 1, with 11 bases in between. The CDR3 is 14 amino acids. The germline gives CDR1 MNHEY, CDR2 SMNVEV (reference sequence). These data come from a study of shared clonotypes between healthy human individuals. At the level of the study: Per-donor plates numbered three CD4 naive, three CD4 memory, two CD8 naive and one CD8 memory. Study outcomes and limitations: Sampling was confined to blood; repertoires within tissues likely differ.

Measured with immunoSEQ multiplex PCR; TCRdb has only the in-frame clones, and not every one. The data hold around 1.9 million clones, with around 93% observed a single time. The source of this sequence is a man younger than 35 in good health. Some clones in this sample may be carry-over from other donors' samples. The rearrangement uses TRBV27 and TRBJ2-1, with a possible D match to TRBD2 (5 bases). The sequenced material came from naive CD8+ T cells from PBMCs. The CDR3 bases are TGTGCCAGCAAGGGTGGCGGGTCCTACAATGAGCAGTTCTTC. It yields the protein CASKGGGSYNEQFF.